The text below deals with one T cell receptor (beta chain). The data were obtained in a study of cytomegalovirus exposure and HLA in healthy donors. The CDR3 runs to 15 residues. J gave up 1 base and V 3 bases, and 2 bases lay outside the gene matches. Germline-derived CDR1 and CDR2 are KGHSH and LQKENI. Only in-frame clones appear in the TCRdb table, and some are missing; sequencing was by immunoSEQ multiplex PCR. The sample has about 130,000 clones, 75% to 90% seen once. The rearrangement uses TRBV18 and TRBJ2-1; 8 bases align to TRBD2. The sample taken for sequencing was PBMCs. The clonotype originates from a woman aged 18 to 35 in good health and CMV-seropositive. Here the CDR3 reads CASSPSGGSYNEQFF. The DNA for the CDR3 is TGTGCCAGCTCACCGAGCGGGGGATCCTACAATGAGCAGTTCTTC.